A selection of T cell receptor beta chains follows, all from one sample in a study of blood T cell repertoires in COVID-19. Measured with immunoSEQ multiplex PCR; TCRdb has only the in-frame clones, and not every one. Seen here are some 71,000 clones, 90% observed once, and the top ten hold 5% to 6.5%. The sample was peripheral blood. These TCRs come from a woman between 18 and 29 years old with acute or convalescent COVID-19. CDR3s include the opening cysteine and the closing phenylalanine or tryptophan. Fields, in order: CDR3 protein, clone size, V gene, J gene. Some rows mark clone size as missing; the rest say once, few, many or name a class of expanded clone.

CDR3aa: CASRGVHEQFF
abundance: .
v_gene: TRBV5-4
j_gene: TRBJ2-1

CDR3aa: CASSITGGGQPQHF
abundance: once
v_gene: TRBV19
j_gene: TRBJ1-5

CDR3aa: CASSQVGGLAGGQETQYF
abundance: .
v_gene: TRBV4-1
j_gene: TRBJ2-5

CDR3aa: CASSPTTGGEAEAFF
abundance: .
v_gene: TRBV6-5
j_gene: TRBJ1-1

CDR3aa: CAWSLLAGGPGEQFF
abundance: .
v_gene: TRBV30
j_gene: TRBJ2-1

CDR3aa: CASSLLTGELFF
abundance: .
v_gene: TRBV28
j_gene: TRBJ2-2

CDR3aa: CASSPRQGSNTGELFF
abundance: .
v_gene: TRBV18
j_gene: TRBJ2-2

CDR3aa: CASSLGGPSPLYEQYF
abundance: .
v_gene: TRBV11-2
j_gene: TRBJ2-7

CDR3aa: CASSTGRTDEQYF
abundance: .
v_gene: TRBV28
j_gene: TRBJ2-7

CDR3aa: CASSIAGTTNTEAFF
abundance: .
v_gene: TRBV19
j_gene: TRBJ1-1

CDR3aa: CASSPSGPYEQYF
abundance: once
v_gene: TRBV12-3/TRBV12-4
j_gene: TRBJ2-7